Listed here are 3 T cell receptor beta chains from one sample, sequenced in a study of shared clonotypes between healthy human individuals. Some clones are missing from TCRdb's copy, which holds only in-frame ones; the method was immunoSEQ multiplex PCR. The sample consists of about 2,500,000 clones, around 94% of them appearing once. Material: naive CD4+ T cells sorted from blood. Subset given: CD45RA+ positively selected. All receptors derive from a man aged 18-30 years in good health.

This CDR3 reads CASSRLADSSYEQYF. The CDR3 nucleotides read TGTGCCAGCAGCCGCCTAGCGGATAGCTCCTACGAGCAGTACTTC. The V call is TRBV7-2, the J call TRBJ2-7, with TRBD2 identical over 7 bases. V shed 5 bases and J 0 bases; nucleotides not matched to a gene: 7. The CDR3 is 15 amino acids. Germline-derived CDR1 and CDR2 are SGHTA and FQGNSA. The variable domain in full, completed from reference TRBV7-2 and TRBJ2-7, reads GAGVSQSPSNKVTEKGKDVELRCDPISGHTALYWYRQSLGQGLEFLIYFQGNSAPDKSGLPSDRFSAERTGGSVSTLTIQRTQQEDSAVYLCASSRLADSSYEQYFGPGTRLTVT.

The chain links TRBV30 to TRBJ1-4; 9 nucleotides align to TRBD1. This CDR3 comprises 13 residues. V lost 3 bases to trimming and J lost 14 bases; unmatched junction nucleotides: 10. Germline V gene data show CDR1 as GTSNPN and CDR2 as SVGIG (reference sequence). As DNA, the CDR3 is TGTGCCTGGAGGCAAAAAACAGGGGGCGGGCTGTTTTTT. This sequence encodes CAWRQKTGGGLFF.

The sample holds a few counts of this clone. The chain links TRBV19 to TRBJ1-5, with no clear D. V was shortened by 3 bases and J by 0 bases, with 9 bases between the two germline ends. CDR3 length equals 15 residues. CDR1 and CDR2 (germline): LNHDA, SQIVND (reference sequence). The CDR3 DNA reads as TGTGCCAGTAGTATCCAGGTAAATAGCAATCAGCCCCAGCATTTT. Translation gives CASSIQVNSNQPQHF.